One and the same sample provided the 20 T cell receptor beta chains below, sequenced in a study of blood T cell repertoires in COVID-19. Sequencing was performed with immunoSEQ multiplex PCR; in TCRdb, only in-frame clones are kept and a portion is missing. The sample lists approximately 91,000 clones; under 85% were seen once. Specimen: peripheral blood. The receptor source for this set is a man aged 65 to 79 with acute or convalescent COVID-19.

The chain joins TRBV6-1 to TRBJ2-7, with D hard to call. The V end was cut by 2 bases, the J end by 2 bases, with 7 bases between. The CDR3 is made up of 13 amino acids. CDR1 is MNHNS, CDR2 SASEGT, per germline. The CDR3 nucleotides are TGTGCCAGCAGTGAAAATGGCCCCTACGAGCAGTACTTC. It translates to CASSENGPYEQYF.

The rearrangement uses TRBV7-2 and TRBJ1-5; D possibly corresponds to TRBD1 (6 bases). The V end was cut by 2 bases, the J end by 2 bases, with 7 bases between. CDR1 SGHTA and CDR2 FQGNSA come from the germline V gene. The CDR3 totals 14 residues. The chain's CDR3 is CASSLRQGNQPQHF. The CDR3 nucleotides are TGTGCCAGCAGCTTAAGACAGGGCAATCAGCCCCAGCATTTT.

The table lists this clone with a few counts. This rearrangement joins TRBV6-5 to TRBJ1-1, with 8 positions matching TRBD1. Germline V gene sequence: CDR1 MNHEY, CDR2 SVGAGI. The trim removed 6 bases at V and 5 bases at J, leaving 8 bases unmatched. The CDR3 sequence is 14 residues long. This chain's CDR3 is CASRFTGGRTEAFF. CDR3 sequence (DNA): TGTGCCAGCAGGTTCACAGGGGGTCGGACTGAAGCTTTCTTT.

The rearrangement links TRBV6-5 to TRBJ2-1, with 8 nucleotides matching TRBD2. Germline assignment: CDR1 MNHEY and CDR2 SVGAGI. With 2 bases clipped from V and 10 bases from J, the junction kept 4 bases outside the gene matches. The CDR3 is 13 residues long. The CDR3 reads CASSYTTSGEQFF. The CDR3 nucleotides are TGTGCCAGCAGTTACACCACTAGCGGAGAGCAGTTCTTC.

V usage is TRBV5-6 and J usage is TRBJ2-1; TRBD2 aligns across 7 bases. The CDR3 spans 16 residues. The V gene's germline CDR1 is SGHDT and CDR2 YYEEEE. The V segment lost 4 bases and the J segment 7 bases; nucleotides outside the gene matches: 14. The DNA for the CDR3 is TGTGCCAGCAGCCCAGGAGCGGGATTAGCCGAAAATGAGCAGTTCTTC. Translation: CASSPGAGLAENEQFF.

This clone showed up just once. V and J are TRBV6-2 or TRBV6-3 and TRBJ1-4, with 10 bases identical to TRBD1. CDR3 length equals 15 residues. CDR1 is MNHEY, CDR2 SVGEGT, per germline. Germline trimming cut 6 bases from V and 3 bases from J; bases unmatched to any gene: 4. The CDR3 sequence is CASSSDRGPNEKLFF. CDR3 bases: TGTGCCAGCAGCTCCGACAGGGGGCCTAATGAAAAACTGTTTTTT.

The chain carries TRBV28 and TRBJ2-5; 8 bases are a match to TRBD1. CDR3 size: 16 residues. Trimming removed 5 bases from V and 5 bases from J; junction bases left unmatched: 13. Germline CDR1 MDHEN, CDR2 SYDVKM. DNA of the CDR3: TGTGCCAGCAGTCCCTACAGGGACAGGTTGTACGAGACCCAGTACTTC. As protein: CASSPYRDRLYETQYF.

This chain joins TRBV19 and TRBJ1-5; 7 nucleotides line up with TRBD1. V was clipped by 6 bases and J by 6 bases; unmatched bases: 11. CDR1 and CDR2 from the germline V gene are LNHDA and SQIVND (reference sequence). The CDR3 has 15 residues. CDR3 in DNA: TGTGCCAGTAGACTGCCGGGACAGACCGGTCAGCCCCAGCATTTT. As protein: CASRLPGQTGQPQHF.

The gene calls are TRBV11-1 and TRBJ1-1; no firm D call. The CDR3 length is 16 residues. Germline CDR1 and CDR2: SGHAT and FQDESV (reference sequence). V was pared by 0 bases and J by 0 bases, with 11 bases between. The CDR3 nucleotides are TGTGCCAGCAGCTTAGCTCAGGTTAATATGAACACTGAAGCTTTCTTT. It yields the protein CASSLAQVNMNTEAFF.

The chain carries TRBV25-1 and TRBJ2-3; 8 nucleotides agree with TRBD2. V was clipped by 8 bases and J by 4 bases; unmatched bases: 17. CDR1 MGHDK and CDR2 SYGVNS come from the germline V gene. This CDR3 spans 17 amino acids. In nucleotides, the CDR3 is TGTGCCAGCGGAGTATCCGGGGGCGGGAGGATCGCAGATACGCAGTATTTT. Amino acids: CASGVSGGGRIADTQYF.

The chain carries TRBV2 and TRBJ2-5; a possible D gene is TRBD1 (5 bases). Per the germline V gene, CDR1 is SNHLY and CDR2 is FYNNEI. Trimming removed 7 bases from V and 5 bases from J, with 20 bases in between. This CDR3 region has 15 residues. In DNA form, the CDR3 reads TGTGCCAGCATCCTGGTCTTGTGGGCAGGGGAGACCCAGTACTTC. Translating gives CASILVLWAGETQYF.

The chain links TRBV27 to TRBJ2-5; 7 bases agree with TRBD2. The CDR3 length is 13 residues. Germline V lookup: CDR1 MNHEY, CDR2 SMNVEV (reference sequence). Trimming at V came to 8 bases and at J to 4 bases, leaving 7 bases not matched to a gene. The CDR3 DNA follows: TGTGCCAGCGGGAAAAGGGAGGGAGAGACCCAGTACTTC. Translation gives CASGKREGETQYF.

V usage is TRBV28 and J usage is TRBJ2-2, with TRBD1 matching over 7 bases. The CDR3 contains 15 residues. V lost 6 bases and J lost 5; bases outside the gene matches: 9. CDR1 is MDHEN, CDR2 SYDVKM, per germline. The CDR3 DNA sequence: TGTGCCAGCAGGATCGGACAGGCCGGGACCGGGGAGCTGTTTTTT. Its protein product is CASRIGQAGTGELFF.

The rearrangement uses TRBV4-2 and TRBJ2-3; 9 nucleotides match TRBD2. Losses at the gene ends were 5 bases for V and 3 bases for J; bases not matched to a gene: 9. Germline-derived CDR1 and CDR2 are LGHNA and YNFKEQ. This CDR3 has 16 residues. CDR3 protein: CASSSVAGERTDTQYF. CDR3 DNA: TGTGCCAGCAGCTCGGTAGCGGGAGAAAGGACAGATACGCAGTATTTT.

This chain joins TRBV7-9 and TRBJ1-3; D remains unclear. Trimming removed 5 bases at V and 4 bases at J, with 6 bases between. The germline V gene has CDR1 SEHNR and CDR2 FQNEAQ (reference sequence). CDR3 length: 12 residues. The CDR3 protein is CASSPLGNTIYF. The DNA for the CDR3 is TGTGCCAGCAGCCCCTTGGGAAACACCATATATTTT.

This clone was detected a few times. The CDR3 region has the DNA TGTGCCATCCCCCGCTTAGGGGGAGATCTCGGGGAGCTGTTTTTT. Its translation is CAIPRLGGDLGELFF. V gene TRBV6-5 combines with J gene TRBJ2-2, with D possibly TRBD1 on 6 matching bases. Between the trimmed V and J ends, which lost 10 bases and 7 bases, there was a span of 22 bases. This CDR3 region has 15 residues. CDR1 and CDR2 from the germline V gene are MNHEY and SVGAGI.

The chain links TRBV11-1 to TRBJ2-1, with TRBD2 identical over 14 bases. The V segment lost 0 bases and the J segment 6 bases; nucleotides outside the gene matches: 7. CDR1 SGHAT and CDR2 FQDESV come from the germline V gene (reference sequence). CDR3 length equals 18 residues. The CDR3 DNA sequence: TGTGCCAGCAGCTTAGCGCGGGGACTAGCGGGAGATGGCAATGAGCAGTTCTTC. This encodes CASSLARGLAGDGNEQFF.

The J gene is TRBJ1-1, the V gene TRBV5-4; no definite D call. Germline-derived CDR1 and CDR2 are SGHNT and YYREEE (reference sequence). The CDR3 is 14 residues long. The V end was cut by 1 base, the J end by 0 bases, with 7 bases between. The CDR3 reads CASSLPGLNTEAFF. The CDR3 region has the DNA TGTGCCAGCAGCTTGCCAGGTTTGAACACTGAAGCTTTCTTT.

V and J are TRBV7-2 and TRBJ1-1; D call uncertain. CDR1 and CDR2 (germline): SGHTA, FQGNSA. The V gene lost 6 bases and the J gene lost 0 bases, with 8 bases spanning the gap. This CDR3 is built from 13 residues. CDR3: CASRPQMNTEAFF. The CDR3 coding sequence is TGTGCCAGCAGACCACAGATGAACACTGAAGCTTTCTTT.

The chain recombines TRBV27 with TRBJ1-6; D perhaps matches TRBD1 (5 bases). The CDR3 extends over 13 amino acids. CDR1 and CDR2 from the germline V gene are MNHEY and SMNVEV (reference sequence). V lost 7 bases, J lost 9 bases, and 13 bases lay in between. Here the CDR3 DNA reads TGTGCCAGCACGGGGGTATATCCTTCACCCCTCCACTTT. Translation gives CASTGVYPSPLHF.